The table lists the clone carrying this T cell receptor beta chain with a few counts. Its antigen is unknown. At the DNA level, this CDR3 is encoded by other sequences in the same sample as well. CDR1 is SGHRS, CDR2 YFSETQ, per germline. Trimming removed 0 bases at V and 4 bases at J, with 10 bases between. This CDR3 has 14 residues. All of the isolated RNA was reverse transcribed, so expressed TCRB transcripts were sequenced. Assay used: immunoSEQ multiplex PCR; TCRdb lists only in-frame clones, some missing. The sample yields 350,000 to 450,000 clones, roughly 15% seen once. The data belong to a study of beta chain features in type 1 diabetes. Overall study findings and caveats: VDJ junctions sequenced from type 1 diabetes patients showed fewer insertions and more deletions.

The sequence was collected from a woman between 18 and 30 years old in good health. The sequenced material came from naive CD4+ T cells from blood. The gene calls are TRBV5-1 and TRBJ1-1, with no clear D. The CDR3 region is CASSLVSGGTEAFF. In nucleotides, the CDR3 is TGCGCCAGCAGCTTGGTTAGTGGAGGCACTGAAGCTTTCTTT.